The table lists the clone carrying this TCR beta chain with a few counts. This specimen belongs to a study of control samples from healthy donors and cancer patients. The data were produced by immunoSEQ multiplex PCR, yet TCRdb's version contains in-frame clones alone and is incomplete. The data show about 100,000 clones, with 70% to 90% seen just once and 15% to 20% held by the top ten. The ends were cut back, 3 bases at V and 10 bases at J, with 19 bases in the middle. The CDR3 totals 16 residues. From germline, CDR1 is MGHRA and CDR2 YSYEKL. The sequencing sample was made of blood. The TCR was taken from a man aged 30 to 39 in good health. This chain joins TRBV4-1 and TRBJ1-6; possible D gene TRBD1, 5 bases. This CDR3 reads CASSHVGGGDASPLHF. The CDR3 DNA reads TGCGCCAGCAGCCATGTGGGGGGAGGGGACGCGTCACCCCTCCACTTT.